The TCR beta chain under discussion was sequenced for a study of T cells after yellow fever vaccination (dated by TCRdb to 2018 to 2020). With respect to the entire study: Libraries from fractions with low cell numbers were prepared with the SMART-Seq v4 Ultra Low Input RNA kit. To follow T-cell clones before and after primary and booster YFV17D yellow fever vaccination, bulk TCR alpha and beta repertoires were sequenced over time. Two healthy male donors, one aged 18 to 30 and one aged 30 to 40 years, made up the cohort. Blood samples were taken at several timepoints before and after primary and secondary immunization, and bulk PBMC replicates and cell subsets were isolated.

The data were produced on an Illumina NovaSeq 6000. TCR cDNA was made using 5'RACE template switching, a step that added a universal primer site and unique molecular identifiers. Priming for cDNA synthesis came from both the TCR alpha and TCR beta constant segments. Libraries were amplified in two PCR steps, with sample barcodes and sequencing adapters added in the second step. Sequencing of libraries was performed on Illumina HiSeq 2500 (2x100 bp) or NovaSeq (2x150 bp). As for the original processing: MIGEC handled demultiplexing of reads and collapsing into UMI consensus sequences, while MiXCR performed V(D)J alignment. Using edgeR on replicate PBMC samples, clonotypes were called vaccine-responding if FDR was below 0.01 and the log2 fold change was above 5 up to day 15. Bulk clonotypes were assigned CD4 or CD8 identity according to which sequenced CD4 or CD8 repertoire held them at higher abundance. TCRdb reworked the public reads: Q25 trimming with fastp, MiXCR clone assembly, productive beta chains retained. Duplicate CDR3 protein sequences are folded into a single record with the most common DNA and genes. These V and J calls are TCRdb output, not the study's own analysis. This sample lists a few hundred thousand distinct CDR3 sequences; 5.2% were detected once. Roughly 3% of the sample lies in the top ten.

Trimming at the junction amounts to 4 bases on V and 2 bases on J, and the germline ends lie 12 bases apart. CDR3 length: 14 amino acids, cysteine to phenylalanine. Only the CDR3 region is kept as DNA, spanning 42 bases read in frame from base 1. For CDR1 and CDR2, the germline V gene (reference sequence) lists DFQATT and SNEGSKA. This clonotype was detected a few times. Its antigen is not yet known. The sample holds no much larger clone one base away, and base qualities are not on file. This specimen's treatment or condition label, interpreted: live attenuated yellow fever vaccine strain. A standard Ficoll-Paque protocol was used to isolate PBMCs from peripheral blood. CD4 and CD8 T-cell fractions were isolated with Dynabeads CD4 and CD8 positive selection kits. TriZol was used to extract RNA from bulk PBMCs, from CD4 and CD8 fractions, and from dextramer-positive and dextramer-negative fractions.

Here is what the overall study found, with its caveats: Because abundant contaminating clonotypes from the bulk population could be contained in FACS-sorted repertoires, computational filtering was required. The secondary T-cell response was weaker than the primary response but faster, peaking on day 5 instead of day 15. A small fraction of clonotypes appeared in both the CD4 and CD8 compartments, likely as a result of convergent recombination. The study included only a couple of donors, which limits how far the findings can be generalized. Most clones expanded after primary vaccination were re-detected after the booster (almost 98% of CD4 and 80% to 90% of CD8), suggesting broad memory maintenance.

This receptor was identified in a man aged 18 to 35 who received the YFV17D yellow fever vaccine. The sample in question was CD4+ T cells sorted from PBMCs, obtained on the day of the yellow fever booster vaccination. In this chain, TRBV20-1 is recombined with TRBJ1-5, with no confident D gene call. The CDR3 in this case is CSAIVGGGNQPQHF. The nucleotide sequence is given as TGCAGTGCTATCGTCGGCGGAGGCAATCAGCCCCAGCATTTT.